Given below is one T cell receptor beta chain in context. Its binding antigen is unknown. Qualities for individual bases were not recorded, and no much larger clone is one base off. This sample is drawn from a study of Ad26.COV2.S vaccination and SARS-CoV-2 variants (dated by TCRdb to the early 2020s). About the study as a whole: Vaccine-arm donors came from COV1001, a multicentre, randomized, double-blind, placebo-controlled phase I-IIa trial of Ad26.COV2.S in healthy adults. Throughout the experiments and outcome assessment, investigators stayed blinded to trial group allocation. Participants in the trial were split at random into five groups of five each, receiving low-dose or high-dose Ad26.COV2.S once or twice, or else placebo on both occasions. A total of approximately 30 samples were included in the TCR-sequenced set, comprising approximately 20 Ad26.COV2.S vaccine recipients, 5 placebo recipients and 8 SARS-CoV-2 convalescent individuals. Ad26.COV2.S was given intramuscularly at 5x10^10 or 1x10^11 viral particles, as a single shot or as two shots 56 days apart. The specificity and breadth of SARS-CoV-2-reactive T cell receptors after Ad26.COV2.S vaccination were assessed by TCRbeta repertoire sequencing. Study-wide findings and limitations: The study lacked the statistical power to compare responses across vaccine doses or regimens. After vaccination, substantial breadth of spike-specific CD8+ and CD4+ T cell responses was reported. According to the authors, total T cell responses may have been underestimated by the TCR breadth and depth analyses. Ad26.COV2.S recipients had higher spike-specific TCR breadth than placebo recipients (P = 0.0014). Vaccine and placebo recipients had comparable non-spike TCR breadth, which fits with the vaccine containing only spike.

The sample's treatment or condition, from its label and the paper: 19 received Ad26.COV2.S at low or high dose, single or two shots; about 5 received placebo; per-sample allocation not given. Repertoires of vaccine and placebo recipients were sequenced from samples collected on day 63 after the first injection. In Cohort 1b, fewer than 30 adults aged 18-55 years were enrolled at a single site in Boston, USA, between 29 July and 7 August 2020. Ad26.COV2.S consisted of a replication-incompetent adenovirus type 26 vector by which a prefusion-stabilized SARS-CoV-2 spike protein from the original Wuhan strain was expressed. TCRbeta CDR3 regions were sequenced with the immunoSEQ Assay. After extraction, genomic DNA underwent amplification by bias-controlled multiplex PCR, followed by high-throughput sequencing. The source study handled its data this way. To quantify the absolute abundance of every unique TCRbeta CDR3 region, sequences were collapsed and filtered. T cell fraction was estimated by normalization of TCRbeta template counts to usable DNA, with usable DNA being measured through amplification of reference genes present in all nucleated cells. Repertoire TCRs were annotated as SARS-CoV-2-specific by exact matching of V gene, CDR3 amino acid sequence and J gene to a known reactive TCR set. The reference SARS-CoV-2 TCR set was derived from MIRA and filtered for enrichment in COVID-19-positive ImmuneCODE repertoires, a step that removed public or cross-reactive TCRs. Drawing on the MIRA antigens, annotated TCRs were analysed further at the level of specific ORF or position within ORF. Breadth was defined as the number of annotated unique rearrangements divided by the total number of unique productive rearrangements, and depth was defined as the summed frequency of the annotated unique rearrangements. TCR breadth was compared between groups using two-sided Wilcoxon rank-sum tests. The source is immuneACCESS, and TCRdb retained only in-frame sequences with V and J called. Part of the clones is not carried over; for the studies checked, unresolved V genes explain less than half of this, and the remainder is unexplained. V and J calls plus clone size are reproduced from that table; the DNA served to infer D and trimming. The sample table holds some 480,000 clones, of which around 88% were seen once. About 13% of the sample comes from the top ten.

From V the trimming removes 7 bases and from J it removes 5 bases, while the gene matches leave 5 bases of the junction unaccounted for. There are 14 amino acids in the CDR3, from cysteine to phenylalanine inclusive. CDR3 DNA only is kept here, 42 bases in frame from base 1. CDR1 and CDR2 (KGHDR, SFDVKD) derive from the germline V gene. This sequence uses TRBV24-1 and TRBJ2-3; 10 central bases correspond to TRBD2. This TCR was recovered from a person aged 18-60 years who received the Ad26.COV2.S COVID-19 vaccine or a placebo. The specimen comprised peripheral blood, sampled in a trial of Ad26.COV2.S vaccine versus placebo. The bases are TGTGCCACCAGCCATAGCGGGGGGCGAGATACGCAGTATTTT. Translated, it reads CATSHSGGRDTQYF.